This TCR beta chain emerged from a study of CD8+ T cells in alopecia areata. Points from the study as a whole: In scalp and blood, many expanded lesional clones persisted during tofacitinib.

J was trimmed by 5 bases and V by 5 bases; bases with no gene match: 8. CDR1 MNHNS and CDR2 SASEGT come from the germline V gene. The CDR3 runs to 15 residues. The treatment was: oral pan-JAK inhibitor, 5-10 mg twice daily. cDNA serving as the sequencing template came from extracted, reverse transcribed RNA. The repertoire was sequenced with immunoSEQ multiplex PCR; TCRdb's copy has only in-frame clones and lacks some. The data show 200,000 to 250,000 clones, with roughly two fifths seen just once and roughly 0.5% held by the top ten. This clone was recorded many times. What it recognizes is unknown. The clonotype was recovered from a human donor with alopecia areata. Sequences were derived from CD4+ T cells sorted from blood, sampled between weeks 30 and 35, from a patient treated with tofacitinib. This chain uses TRBV6-1 with TRBJ2-2; 7 bases line up with TRBD2. In DNA, the CDR3 is TGTGCCAGCAGTTGGACTAGAGAACTTACCGGGGAGCTGTTTTTT. Its protein product is CASSWTRELTGELFF.